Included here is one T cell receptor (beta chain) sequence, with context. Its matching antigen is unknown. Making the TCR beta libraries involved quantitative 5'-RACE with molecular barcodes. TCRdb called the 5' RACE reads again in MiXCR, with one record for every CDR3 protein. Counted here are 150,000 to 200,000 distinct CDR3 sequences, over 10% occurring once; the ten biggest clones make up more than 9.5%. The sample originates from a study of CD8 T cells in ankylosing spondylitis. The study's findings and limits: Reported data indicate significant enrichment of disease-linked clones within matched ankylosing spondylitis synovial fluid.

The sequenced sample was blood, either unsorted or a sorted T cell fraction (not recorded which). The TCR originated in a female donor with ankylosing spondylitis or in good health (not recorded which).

In nucleotides, the CDR3 is TGCGCCAGCAGCCAAGATGGTGGTTCAAGCACAGATACGCAGTATTTT. Translated, it gives CASSQDGGSSTDTQYF. V usage is TRBV4-3 and J usage is TRBJ2-3, with D hard to call. V lost 0 bases to trimming and J lost 0 bases, with 10 bases between them. The CDR3 has 16 amino acids. Germline values: CDR1 LGHNA, CDR2 YSLEER.